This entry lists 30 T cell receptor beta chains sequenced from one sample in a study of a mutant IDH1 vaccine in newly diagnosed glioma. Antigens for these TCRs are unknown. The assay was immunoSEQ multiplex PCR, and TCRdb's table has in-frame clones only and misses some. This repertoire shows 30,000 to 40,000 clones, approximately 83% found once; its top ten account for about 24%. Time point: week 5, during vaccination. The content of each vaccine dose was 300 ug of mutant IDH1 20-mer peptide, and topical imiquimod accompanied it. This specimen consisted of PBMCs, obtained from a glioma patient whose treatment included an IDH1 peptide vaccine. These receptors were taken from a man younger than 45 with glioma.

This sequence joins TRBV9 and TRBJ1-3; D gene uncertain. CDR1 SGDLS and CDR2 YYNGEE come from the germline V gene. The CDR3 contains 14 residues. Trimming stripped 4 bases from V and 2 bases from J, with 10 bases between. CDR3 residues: CASSPQMAGNTIYF. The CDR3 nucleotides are TGTGCCAGCAGCCCCCAGATGGCTGGAAACACCATATATTTT.

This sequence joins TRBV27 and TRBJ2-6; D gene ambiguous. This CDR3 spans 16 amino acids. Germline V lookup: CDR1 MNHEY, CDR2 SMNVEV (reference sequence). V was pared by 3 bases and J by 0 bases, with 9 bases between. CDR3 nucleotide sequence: TGTGCCAGCAGTTTGACCCGAGGCTCTGGGGCCAACGTCCTGACTTTC. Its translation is CASSLTRGSGANVLTF.

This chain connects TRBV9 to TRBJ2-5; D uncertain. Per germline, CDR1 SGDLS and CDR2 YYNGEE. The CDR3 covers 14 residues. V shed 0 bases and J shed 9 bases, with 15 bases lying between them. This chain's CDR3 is CASSVGPGPMAQYF. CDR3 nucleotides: TGTGCCAGCAGCGTAGGGCCAGGTCCCATGGCCCAGTACTTC. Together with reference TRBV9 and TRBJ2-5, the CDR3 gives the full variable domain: DSGVTQTPKHLITATGQRVTLRCSPRSGDLSVYWYQQSLDQGLQFLIQYYNGEERAKGNILERFSAQQFPDLHSELNLSSLELGDSALYFCASSVGPGPMAQYFGPGTRLLVL.

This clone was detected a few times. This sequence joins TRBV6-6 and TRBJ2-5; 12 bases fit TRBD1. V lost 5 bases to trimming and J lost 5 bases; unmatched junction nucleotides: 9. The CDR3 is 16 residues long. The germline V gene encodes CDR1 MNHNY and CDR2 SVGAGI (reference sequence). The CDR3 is CASSLPGTGGQETQYF. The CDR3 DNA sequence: TGTGCCAGCAGTCTCCCCGGGACAGGGGGCCAGGAGACCCAGTACTTC.

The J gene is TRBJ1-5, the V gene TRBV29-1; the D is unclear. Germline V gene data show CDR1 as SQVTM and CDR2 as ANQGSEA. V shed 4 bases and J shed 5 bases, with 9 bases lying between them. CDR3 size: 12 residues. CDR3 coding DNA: TGCAGCGTTGGTTATTCGTATCAGCCCCAGCATTTT. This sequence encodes CSVGYSYQPQHF.

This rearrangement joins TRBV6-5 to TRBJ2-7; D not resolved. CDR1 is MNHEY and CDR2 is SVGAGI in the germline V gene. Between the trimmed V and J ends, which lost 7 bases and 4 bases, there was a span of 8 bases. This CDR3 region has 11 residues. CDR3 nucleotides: TGTGCCAGCAAGGGTGTGTACGAGCAGTACTTC. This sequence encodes CASKGVYEQYF.

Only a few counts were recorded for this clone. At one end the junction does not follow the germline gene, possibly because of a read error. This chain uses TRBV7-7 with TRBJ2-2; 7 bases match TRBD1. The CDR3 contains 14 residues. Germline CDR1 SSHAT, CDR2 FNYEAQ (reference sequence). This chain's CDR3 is CASRATGNSGELFF. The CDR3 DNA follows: TGTGCCAGCAGAGCGACAGGGAACTCCGGGGAGCTGTTTTTT.

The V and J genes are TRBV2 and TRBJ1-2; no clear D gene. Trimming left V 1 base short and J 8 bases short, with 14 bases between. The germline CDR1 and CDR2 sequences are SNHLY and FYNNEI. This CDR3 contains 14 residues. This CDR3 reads CASSEEEELPGYTF. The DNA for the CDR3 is TGTGCCAGCAGTGAAGAGGAGGAACTCCCGGGCTACACCTTC.

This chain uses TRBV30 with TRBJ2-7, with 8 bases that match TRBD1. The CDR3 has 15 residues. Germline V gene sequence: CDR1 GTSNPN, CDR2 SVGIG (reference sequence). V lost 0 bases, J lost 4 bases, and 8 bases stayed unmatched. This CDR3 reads CAWSVPGGFGYEQYF. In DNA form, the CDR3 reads TGTGCCTGGAGTGTACCAGGGGGCTTCGGATACGAGCAGTACTTC.

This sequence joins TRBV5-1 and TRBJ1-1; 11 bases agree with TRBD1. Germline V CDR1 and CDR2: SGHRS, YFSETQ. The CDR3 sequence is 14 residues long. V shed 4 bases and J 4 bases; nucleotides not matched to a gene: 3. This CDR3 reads CASSQGTGGTEAFF. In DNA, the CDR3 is TGCGCCAGCAGCCAAGGGACAGGGGGCACTGAAGCTTTCTTT.

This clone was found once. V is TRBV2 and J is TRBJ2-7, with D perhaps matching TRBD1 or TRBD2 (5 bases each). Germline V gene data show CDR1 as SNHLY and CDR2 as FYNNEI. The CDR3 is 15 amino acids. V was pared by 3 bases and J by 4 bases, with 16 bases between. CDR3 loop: CASSEGVGSLYEQYF. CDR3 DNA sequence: TGTGCCAGCAGTGAGGGGGTAGGGAGTTTATACGAGCAGTACTTC.

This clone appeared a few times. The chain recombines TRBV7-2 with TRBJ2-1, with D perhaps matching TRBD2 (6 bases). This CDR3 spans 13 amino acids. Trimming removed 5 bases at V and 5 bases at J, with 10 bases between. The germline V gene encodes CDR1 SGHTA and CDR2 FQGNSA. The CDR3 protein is CASSTGLNNEQFF. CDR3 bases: TGTGCCAGCAGCACGGGACTGAACAATGAGCAGTTCTTC.

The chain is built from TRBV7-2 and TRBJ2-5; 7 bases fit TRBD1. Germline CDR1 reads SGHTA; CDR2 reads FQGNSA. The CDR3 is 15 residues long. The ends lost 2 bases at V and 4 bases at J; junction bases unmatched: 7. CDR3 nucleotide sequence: TGTGCCAGCAGCTTACAGGGGGTATTAGGAGAGACCCAGTACTTC. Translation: CASSLQGVLGETQYF.

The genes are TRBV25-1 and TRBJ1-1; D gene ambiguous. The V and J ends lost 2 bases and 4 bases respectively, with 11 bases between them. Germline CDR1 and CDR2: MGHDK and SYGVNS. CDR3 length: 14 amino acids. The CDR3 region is CASSEGGEVTEAFF. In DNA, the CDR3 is TGTGCCAGCAGTGAAGGTGGAGAGGTCACTGAAGCTTTCTTT. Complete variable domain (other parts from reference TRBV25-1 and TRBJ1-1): EADIYQTPRYLVIGTGKKITLECSQTMGHDKMYWYQQDPGMELHLIHYSYGVNSTEKGDLSSESTVSRIRTEHFPLTLESARPSHTSQYLCASSEGGEVTEAFFGQGTRLTVV.

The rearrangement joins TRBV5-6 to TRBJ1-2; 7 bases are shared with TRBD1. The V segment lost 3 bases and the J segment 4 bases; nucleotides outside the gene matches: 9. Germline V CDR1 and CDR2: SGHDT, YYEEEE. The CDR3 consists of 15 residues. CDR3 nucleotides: TGTGCCAGCAGCTCAAGACAGGGACGAGGCTATGGCTACACCTTC. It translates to CASSSRQGRGYGYTF.

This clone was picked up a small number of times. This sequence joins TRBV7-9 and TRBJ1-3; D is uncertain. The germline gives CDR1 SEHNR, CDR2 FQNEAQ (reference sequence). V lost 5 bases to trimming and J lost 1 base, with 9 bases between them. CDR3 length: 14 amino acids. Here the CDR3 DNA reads TGTGCCAGCAGCCTCCCCCAGTCTGGAAACACCATATATTTT. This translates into CASSLPQSGNTIYF.

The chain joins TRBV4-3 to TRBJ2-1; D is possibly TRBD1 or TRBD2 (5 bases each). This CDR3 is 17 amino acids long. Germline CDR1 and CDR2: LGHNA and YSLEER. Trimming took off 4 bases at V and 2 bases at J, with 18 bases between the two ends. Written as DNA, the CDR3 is TGCGCCAGCAGCCGAGGATTCGGGACGGCTGCCTACAATGAGCAGTTCTTC. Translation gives CASSRGFGTAAYNEQFF.

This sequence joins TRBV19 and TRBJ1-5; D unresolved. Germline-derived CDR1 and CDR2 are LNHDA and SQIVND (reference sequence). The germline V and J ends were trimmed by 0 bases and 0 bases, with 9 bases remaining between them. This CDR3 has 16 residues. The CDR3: CASSIDRGLSNQPQHF. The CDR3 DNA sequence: TGTGCCAGTAGTATAGATCGAGGTCTTAGCAATCAGCCCCAGCATTTT.

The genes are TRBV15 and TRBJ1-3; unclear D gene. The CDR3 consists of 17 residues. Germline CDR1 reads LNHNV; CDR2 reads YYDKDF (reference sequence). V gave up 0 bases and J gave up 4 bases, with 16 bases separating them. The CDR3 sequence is CATSRDKSTAAGNTIYF. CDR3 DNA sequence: TGTGCCACCAGCAGAGATAAGTCCACGGCAGCAGGAAACACCATATATTTT.

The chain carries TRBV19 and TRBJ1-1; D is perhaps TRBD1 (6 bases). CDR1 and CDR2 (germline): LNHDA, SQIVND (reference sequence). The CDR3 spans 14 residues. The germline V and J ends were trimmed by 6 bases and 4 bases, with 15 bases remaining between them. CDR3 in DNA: TGTGCCAGTAGAGACATACAGGGAGTCACTGAAGCTTTCTTT. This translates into CASRDIQGVTEAFF. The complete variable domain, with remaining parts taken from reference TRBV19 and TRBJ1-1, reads DGGITQSPKYLFRKEGQNVTLSCEQNLNHDAMYWYRQDPGQGLRLIYYSQIVNDFQKGDIAEGYSVSREKKESFPLTVTSAQKNPTAFYLCASRDIQGVTEAFFGQGTRLTVV.

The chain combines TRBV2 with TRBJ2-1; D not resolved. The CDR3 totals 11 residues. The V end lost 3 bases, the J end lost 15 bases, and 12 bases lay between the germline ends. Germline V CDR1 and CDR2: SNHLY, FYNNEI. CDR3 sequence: CASSDVRVGFF. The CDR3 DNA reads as TGTGCCAGCAGTGATGTGCGAGTCGGGTTCTTC.

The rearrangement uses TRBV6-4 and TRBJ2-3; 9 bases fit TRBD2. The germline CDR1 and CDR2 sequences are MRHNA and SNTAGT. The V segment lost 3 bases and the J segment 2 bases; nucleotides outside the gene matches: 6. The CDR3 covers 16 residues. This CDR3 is CASSERLAGATDTQYF. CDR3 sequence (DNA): TGTGCCAGCAGTGAGAGGTTAGCGGGGGCCACAGATACGCAGTATTTT.

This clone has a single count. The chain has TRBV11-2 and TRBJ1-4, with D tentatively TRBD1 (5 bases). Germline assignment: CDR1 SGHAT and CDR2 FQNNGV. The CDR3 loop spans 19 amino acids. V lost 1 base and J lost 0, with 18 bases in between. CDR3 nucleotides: TGTGCCAGCAGCTTAGGGGGGTTTGGAGGGAAGGCAACTAATGAAAAACTGTTTTTT. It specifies CASSLGGFGGKATNEKLFF.

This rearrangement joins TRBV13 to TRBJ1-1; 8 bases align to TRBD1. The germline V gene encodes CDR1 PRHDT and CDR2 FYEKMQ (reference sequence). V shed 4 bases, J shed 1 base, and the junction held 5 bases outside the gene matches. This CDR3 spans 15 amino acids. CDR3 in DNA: TGTGCCAGCAGCTCAGCCGACAGGGGGAACACTGAAGCTTTCTTT. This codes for CASSSADRGNTEAFF.

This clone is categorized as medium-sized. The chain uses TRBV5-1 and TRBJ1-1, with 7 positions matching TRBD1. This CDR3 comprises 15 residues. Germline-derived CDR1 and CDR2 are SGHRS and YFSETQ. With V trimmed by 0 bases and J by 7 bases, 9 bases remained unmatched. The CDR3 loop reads CASSLAQGGGGEAFF. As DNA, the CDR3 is TGCGCCAGCAGCTTGGCCCAGGGAGGGGGCGGTGAAGCTTTCTTT.

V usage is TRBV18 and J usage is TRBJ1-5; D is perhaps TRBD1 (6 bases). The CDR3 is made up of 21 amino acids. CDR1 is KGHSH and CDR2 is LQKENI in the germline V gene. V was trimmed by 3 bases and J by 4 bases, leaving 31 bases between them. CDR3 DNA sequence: TGTGCCAGCTCACCTTGGTCGGGGGGGATGTCTACAGGGTGGGGAAATCAGCCCCAGCATTTT. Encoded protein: CASSPWSGGMSTGWGNQPQHF.

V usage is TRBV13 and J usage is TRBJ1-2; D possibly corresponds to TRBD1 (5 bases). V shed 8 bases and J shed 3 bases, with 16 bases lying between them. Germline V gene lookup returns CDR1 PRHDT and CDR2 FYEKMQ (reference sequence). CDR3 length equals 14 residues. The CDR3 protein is CASSSGRDDYGYTF. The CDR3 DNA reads TGTGCCAGCTCCTCAGGCAGGGATGACTATGGCTACACCTTC.

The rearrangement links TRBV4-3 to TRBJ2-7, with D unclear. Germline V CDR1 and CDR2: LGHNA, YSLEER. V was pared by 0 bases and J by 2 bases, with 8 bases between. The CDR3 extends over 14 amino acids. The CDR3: CASSQDVVTYEQYF. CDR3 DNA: TGCGCCAGCAGCCAAGATGTGGTGACCTACGAGCAGTACTTC.

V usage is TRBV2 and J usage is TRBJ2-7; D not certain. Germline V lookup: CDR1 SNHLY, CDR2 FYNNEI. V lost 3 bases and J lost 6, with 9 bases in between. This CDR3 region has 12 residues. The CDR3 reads CASSEWASEQYF. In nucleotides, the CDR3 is TGTGCCAGCAGTGAGTGGGCGAGCGAGCAGTACTTC.

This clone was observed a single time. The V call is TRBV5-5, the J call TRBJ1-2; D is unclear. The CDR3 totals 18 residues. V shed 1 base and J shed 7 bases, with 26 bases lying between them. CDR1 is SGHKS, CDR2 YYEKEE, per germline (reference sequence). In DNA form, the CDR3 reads TGTGCCAGCAGCTTGTTGCGGGTCCGGGTCGTGGGGAATCGTGGCTACACCTTC. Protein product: CASSLLRVRVVGNRGYTF.